These 15 T cell receptor beta chains were sequenced from one sample in a study of cytomegalovirus exposure and HLA in healthy donors. Primers included in the PCR were 60 Vbeta and 13 Jbeta primers. The repertoire was sequenced with immunoSEQ multiplex PCR; TCRdb's copy has only in-frame clones and lacks some. The sample contains fewer than 200,000 clones, less than 75% of which appear only once. The sample comprised PBMCs. All receptors derive from a girl aged 5 to 17 in good health and CMV-seronegative.

This chain connects TRBV15 to TRBJ1-6; no reliable D call. Looked up from germline, CDR1 is LNHNV and CDR2 is YYDKDF (reference sequence). The germline V and J ends were trimmed by 0 bases and 8 bases, with 5 bases remaining between them. The CDR3 has 13 residues. CDR3 DNA: TGTGCCACCAGCAGAGATCAGGATTCACCCCTCCACTTT. Its translation is CATSRDQDSPLHF.

The chain uses TRBV11-1 and TRBJ1-2; D remains unclear. CDR1 and CDR2 from the germline V gene are SGHAT and FQDESV (reference sequence). The CDR3 sequence is 13 residues long. V gave up 3 bases and J gave up 2 bases, with 7 bases separating them. CDR3 sequence (DNA): TGTGCCAGCAGCTTTGGCCAGAACTATGGCTACACCTTC. It codes for CASSFGQNYGYTF.

This chain links TRBV27 with TRBJ2-1; tentative D call: TRBD2 (5 bases). Germline V CDR1 and CDR2: MNHEY, SMNVEV (reference sequence). V lost 2 bases, J lost 5 bases, and 13 bases lay in between. This CDR3 spans 15 amino acids. The CDR3 coding sequence is TGTGCCAGCAGTTTACAGGCCCTCGGGAACAATGAGCAGTTCTTC. Its protein is CASSLQALGNNEQFF.

J is TRBJ1-1 and V is TRBV6-1; 10 positions match TRBD1. J lost 7 bases, V lost 6 bases, and 5 bases had no gene match. The length of the CDR3 is 13 residues. CDR1 is MNHNS and CDR2 is SASEGT in the germline V gene. CDR3 amino acids: CASRGTGEGEAFF. CDR3 coding DNA: TGTGCCAGCAGGGGGACAGGGGAGGGTGAAGCTTTCTTT.

The chain is built from TRBV6-1 and TRBJ1-6, with 10 nucleotides matching TRBD1. The CDR3 is 15 residues long. Germline-derived CDR1 and CDR2 are MNHNS and SASEGT. V shed 1 base, J shed 10 bases, and the junction held 4 bases outside the gene matches. The CDR3 region is CASSEEGTGVSPLHF. CDR3 DNA: TGTGCCAGCAGTGAAGAAGGGACAGGGGTATCACCCCTCCACTTT.

The CDR3 DNA is TGTGCCACCACAACGGGGAGCGAAAAACTGTTTTTT. This gives the protein CATTTGSEKLFF. V gene TRBV28 combines with J gene TRBJ1-4, with D unclear. V was pared by 10 bases and J by 8 bases, with 14 bases between. The CDR3 contains 12 residues. Germline CDR1 is MDHEN and CDR2 is SYDVKM.

The V gene is TRBV7-2, the J gene TRBJ1-3; D is perhaps TRBD1 (5 bases). CDR1 is SGHTA and CDR2 is FQGNSA in the germline V gene. This CDR3 has 16 residues. V was shortened by 2 bases and J by 0 bases, with 11 bases between the two germline ends. CDR3 nucleotide sequence: TGTGCCAGCAGCTTACGGCCGGGGGGCTCTGGAAACACCATATATTTT. Translation: CASSLRPGGSGNTIYF.

The rearrangement joins TRBV4-1 to TRBJ1-1, with TRBD1 matching 9 bases. After removal of 0 bases from V and 3 bases from J, the junction contained 2 bases not matched to a gene. In germline, CDR1 is MGHRA, CDR2 YSYEKL. This CDR3 region has 15 residues. The CDR3 nucleotides are TGCGCCAGCAGCCAAGAGGGACAGGGAGACACTGAAGCTTTCTTT. Protein product: CASSQEGQGDTEAFF.

The chain links TRBV25-1 to TRBJ1-1; 9 nucleotides agree with TRBD1. The germline V gene has CDR1 MGHDK and CDR2 SYGVNS. This CDR3 spans 12 amino acids. With 3 bases clipped from V and 14 bases from J, the junction kept 7 bases outside the gene matches. The CDR3, as DNA: TGTGCCAGCAGTGAGGGGACAGGGAAGGTCTTCTTT. Translating it yields CASSEGTGKVFF.

The chain couples TRBV15 to TRBJ1-1; D is possibly TRBD1 (5 bases). Germline V gene lookup returns CDR1 LNHNV and CDR2 YYDKDF (reference sequence). This CDR3 is 15 amino acids long. Trimming removed 7 bases at V and 1 base at J, with 16 bases between. CDR3 sequence: CATTLGPGENTEAFF. The DNA for the CDR3 is TGTGCCACCACCCTCGGGCCGGGGGAGAACACTGAAGCTTTCTTT.

The chain combines TRBV2 with TRBJ1-5, with D unresolved. The germline CDR1 and CDR2 sequences are SNHLY and FYNNEI. Trimming removed 7 bases from V and 4 bases from J, with 14 bases in between. CDR3 length: 14 amino acids. CDR3 residues: CASKADNTNQPQHF. The CDR3 DNA sequence: TGTGCCAGCAAAGCAGACAATACGAATCAGCCCCAGCATTTT.

The gene calls are TRBV5-1 and TRBJ2-1; 8 bases line up with TRBD1. CDR1 is SGHRS, CDR2 YFSETQ, per germline. V shed 4 bases and J 0 bases; nucleotides not matched to a gene: 6. This CDR3 contains 16 residues. The CDR3 loop reads CASSRRTGSSYNEQFF. The CDR3 nucleotides are TGCGCCAGCAGCCGAAGGACAGGGAGCTCCTACAATGAGCAGTTCTTC.

This chain uses TRBV2 with TRBJ1-4, with 8 bases lining up with TRBD1. The germline CDR1 and CDR2 sequences are SNHLY and FYNNEI. The V gene end was trimmed by 2 bases and the J gene end by 7 bases; junction bases not matched to a gene: 3. The CDR3 extends over 14 amino acids. In nucleotides, the CDR3 is TGTGCCAGCAGTGAACAGGGGGCGGTTGAAAAACTGTTTTTT. This translates into CASSEQGAVEKLFF. Combining the CDR3 with reference TRBV2 and TRBJ1-4 gives the whole variable domain EPEVTQTPSHQVTQMGQEVILRCVPISNHLYFYWYRQILGQKVEFLVSFYNNEISEKSEIFDDQFSVERPDGSNFTLKIRSTKLEDSAMYFCASSEQGAVEKLFFGSGTQLSVL.

The chain links TRBV5-8 to TRBJ1-6; D not resolved. This CDR3 has 13 amino acids. The V and J ends lost 0 bases and 9 bases respectively, with 7 bases between them. Germline CDR1 and CDR2: SGHTS and YDEGEE. CDR3 protein: CASSLARSSPLHF. The CDR3 DNA sequence: TGTGCCAGCAGCTTGGCCAGAAGTTCACCCCTCCACTTT.

The rearrangement uses TRBV5-1 and TRBJ2-7, with TRBD2 matching 11 bases. The CDR3 is 15 amino acids. Trimming took 4 bases from V and 5 from J; bases not matched to a gene: 8. Germline V gene lookup returns CDR1 SGHRS and CDR2 YFSETQ. The CDR3 nucleotides read TGCGCCAGCAGCATTCCGACTAGCGGGGACCACGAGCAGTACTTC. It codes for CASSIPTSGDHEQYF. Based on the CDR3 plus reference TRBV5-1 and TRBJ2-7, the full variable domain is KAGVTQTPRYLIKTRGQQVTLSCSPISGHRSVSWYQQTPGQGLQFLFEYFSETQRNKGNFPGRFSGRQFSNSRSEMNVSTLELGDSALYLCASSIPTSGDHEQYFGPGTRLTVT.